Below are 14 T cell receptor beta chains sequenced from a single sample in a study of blood T cell repertoires in COVID-19. Profiled with immunoSEQ multiplex PCR; TCRdb holds only in-frame clones, not every one. The table records 120,000 to 150,000 clones, about 80% of them present only once. Sequencing was performed on peripheral blood. The source of these receptors is a human donor in a cohort sampled during active COVID-19.

In its sample, this clone was seen a few times. This chain connects TRBV7-9 to TRBJ2-7; TRBD2 aligns across 11 bases. Trimming removed 4 bases from V and 2 bases from J; junction bases left unmatched: 10. Germline CDR1 is SEHNR and CDR2 is FQNEAQ (reference sequence). The CDR3 contains 17 residues. CDR3 in DNA: TGTGCCAGCAGCTCTAGTGCTGGGACTAGCGGCACCTACGAGCAGTACTTC. Translation gives CASSSSAGTSGTYEQYF.

This chain uses TRBV15 with TRBJ1-1; 8 nucleotides align to TRBD1. Germline CDR1 is LNHNV and CDR2 is YYDKDF (reference sequence). J gave up 7 bases and V 1 base, and 2 bases lay outside the gene matches. The CDR3 runs 13 residues. CDR3 amino acids: CATSRGDRSEAFF. The CDR3 nucleotides read TGTGCCACCAGCAGAGGGGACAGGAGTGAAGCTTTCTTT.

This sequence joins TRBV5-8 and TRBJ2-1, with D perhaps TRBD2 (5 bases). V shed 2 bases and J shed 2 bases, with 8 bases lying between them. The CDR3 is 14 residues long. Germline values: CDR1 SGHTS, CDR2 YDEGEE. CDR3 loop: CASSFGLTYNEQFF. As DNA, the CDR3 is TGTGCCAGCAGCTTCGGACTGACCTACAATGAGCAGTTCTTC.

The CDR3 nucleotides read TGCGCCAGCAGCGTGGGACAGGGAGCCGGAAACACCATATATTTT. As protein: CASSVGQGAGNTIYF. J is TRBJ1-3 and V is TRBV5-1; 9 bases agree with TRBD1. V dropped 4 bases and J dropped 4; count of bases not matched to a gene: 6. The CDR3 has 15 amino acids. In germline, CDR1 is SGHRS, CDR2 YFSETQ.

This chain links TRBV4-3 with TRBJ2-3, with D possibly matching TRBD1 (5 bases). In germline, CDR1 is LGHNA, CDR2 YSLEER. Trimming shortened V by 3 bases and J by 1 base, and 17 bases separated the two germline ends. The CDR3 loop spans 17 amino acids. CDR3 sequence reads: CASSQAGSGMGTDTQYF. The CDR3 region has the DNA TGCGCCAGCAGCCAGGCAGGGTCGGGTATGGGCACAGATACGCAGTATTTT.

The chain carries TRBV3-1 (or the pseudogene TRBV3-2) and TRBJ1-6; 8 bases match TRBD1. Unmatched junction bases numbered 10, after V lost 4 bases and J lost 8 bases. CDR1 and CDR2 (germline): LGHDT, YNNKEL (reference sequence). CDR3 length: 16 residues. The CDR3 loop is CASSPQRGTGDSPLHF. CDR3 DNA sequence: TGTGCCAGCAGCCCCCAAAGGGGGACAGGAGATTCACCCCTCCACTTT.

The rearrangement joins TRBV6-1 to TRBJ1-2; maybe TRBD1 (6 bases). The CDR3 has 19 amino acids. From germline, CDR1 is MNHNS and CDR2 SASEGT. Trimming took off 0 bases at V and 4 bases at J, with 24 bases between the two ends. For the CDR3, the DNA is TGTGCCAGCAGTGAAGCGGGGGTTGAGGGAGGGGGATCGGGCTATGGCTACACCTTC. It yields the protein CASSEAGVEGGGSGYGYTF.

The genes are TRBV4-2 and TRBJ2-5, with a tentative D call TRBD2 (6 bases). CDR3 length: 14 amino acids. Trimming shortened V by 4 bases and J by 10 bases, and 19 bases separated the two germline ends. Germline CDR1 and CDR2: LGHNA and YNFKEQ. CDR3 region: CASSPRDRGGNQYF. CDR3 nucleotide sequence: TGTGCCAGCAGCCCCCGGGATAGGGGAGGTAACCAGTACTTC.

The genes are TRBV6-5 and TRBJ1-4; D is uncertain. Germline CDR1 and CDR2: MNHEY and SVGAGI. The V gene lost 5 bases and the J gene lost 5 bases, with 9 bases spanning the gap. The CDR3 runs 13 residues. The chain's CDR3 is CASSPYRNEKLFF. DNA for the CDR3: TGTGCCAGCAGTCCCTACCGGAATGAAAAACTGTTTTTT.

CDR3 sequence reads: CASSEAGTSGAADTQYF. CDR3 DNA sequence: TGTGCCAGCAGCGAAGCCGGGACTAGCGGGGCAGCAGATACGCAGTATTTT. V and J are TRBV7-3 and TRBJ2-3; 13 bases line up with TRBD2. This CDR3 has 17 amino acids. With V trimmed by 5 bases and J by 4 bases, 9 bases remained unmatched. The germline gives CDR1 SGHTA, CDR2 FQGTGA.

The chain links TRBV11-3 to TRBJ2-3; the D gene is possibly TRBD1 (5 bases). The germline CDR1 and CDR2 sequences are SGHNT and YENEEA. The CDR3 runs 15 residues. Trimming removed 5 bases at V and 0 bases at J, with 12 bases between. The CDR3 reads CASSLGPGSTDTQYF. The CDR3 DNA reads as TGTGCCAGCAGCCTAGGCCCAGGGAGCACAGATACGCAGTATTTT.

This CDR3 reads CASSLDGGGKLFF. For the CDR3, the DNA is TGTGCCAGCAGCTTAGACGGGGGAGGAAAACTGTTTTTT. This rearrangement joins TRBV7-2 to TRBJ1-4, with D perhaps matching TRBD1 (5 bases). Germline CDR1 reads SGHTA; CDR2 reads FQGNSA. The CDR3 loop spans 13 amino acids. The ends were cut back, 1 base at V and 10 bases at J, with 10 bases in the middle.

This clone was observed once. V and J are TRBV5-1 and TRBJ1-3; no definite D call. The CDR3 runs 15 residues. V was trimmed by 4 bases and J by 0 bases, leaving 11 bases between them. Germline CDR1 reads SGHRS; CDR2 reads YFSETQ. In DNA, the CDR3 is TGCGCCAGCAGCCTAACGGGTGGCTCTGGAAACACCATATATTTT. Protein sequence: CASSLTGGSGNTIYF.

This rearrangement joins TRBV6-1 to TRBJ2-1; no firm D call. With 2 bases removed from V and 1 base from J, the gap between germline ends came to 9 bases. The CDR3 is 15 residues long. CDR1 and CDR2 (germline): MNHNS, SASEGT. CDR3: CASSEIPGSYNEQFF. CDR3 sequence (DNA): TGTGCCAGCAGTGAAATCCCGGGTTCCTACAATGAGCAGTTCTTC.